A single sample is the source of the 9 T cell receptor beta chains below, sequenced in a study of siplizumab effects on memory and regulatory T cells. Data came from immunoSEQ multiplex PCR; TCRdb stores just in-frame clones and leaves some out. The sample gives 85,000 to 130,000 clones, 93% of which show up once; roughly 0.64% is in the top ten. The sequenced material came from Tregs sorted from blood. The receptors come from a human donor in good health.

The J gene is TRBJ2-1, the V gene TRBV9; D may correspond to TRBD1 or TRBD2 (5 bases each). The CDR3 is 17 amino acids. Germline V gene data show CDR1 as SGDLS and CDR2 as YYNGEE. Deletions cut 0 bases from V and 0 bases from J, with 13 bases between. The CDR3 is CASSVGWGNPSYNEQFF. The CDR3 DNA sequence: TGTGCCAGCAGCGTAGGATGGGGGAACCCCTCCTACAATGAGCAGTTCTTC.

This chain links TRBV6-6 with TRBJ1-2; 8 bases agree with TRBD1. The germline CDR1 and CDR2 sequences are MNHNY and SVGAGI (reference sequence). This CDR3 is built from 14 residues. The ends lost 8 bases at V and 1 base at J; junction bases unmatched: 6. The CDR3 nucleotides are TGTGCCAGCTTCGGACAGGGACATAACTATGGCTACACCTTC. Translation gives CASFGQGHNYGYTF.

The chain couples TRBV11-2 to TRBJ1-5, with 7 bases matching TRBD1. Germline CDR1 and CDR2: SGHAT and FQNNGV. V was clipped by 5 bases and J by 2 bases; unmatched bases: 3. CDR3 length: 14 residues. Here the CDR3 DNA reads TGTGCCAGCAGCCGAGACAGGGGCAATCAGCCCCAGCATTTT. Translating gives CASSRDRGNQPQHF. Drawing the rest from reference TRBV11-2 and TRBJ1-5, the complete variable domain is EAGVAQSPRYKIIEKRQSVAFWCNPISGHATLYWYQQILGQGPKLLIQFQNNGVVDDSQLPKDRFSAERLKGVDSTLKIQPAKLEDSAVYLCASSRDRGNQPQHFGDGTRLSIL.

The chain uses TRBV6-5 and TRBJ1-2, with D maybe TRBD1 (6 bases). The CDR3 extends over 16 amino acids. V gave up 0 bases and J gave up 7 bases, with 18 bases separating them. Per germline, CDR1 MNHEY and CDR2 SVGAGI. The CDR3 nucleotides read TGTGCCAGCAGTTACTCAAATCCAGGGACAAGGGGTGGCTACACCTTC. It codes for CASSYSNPGTRGGYTF.

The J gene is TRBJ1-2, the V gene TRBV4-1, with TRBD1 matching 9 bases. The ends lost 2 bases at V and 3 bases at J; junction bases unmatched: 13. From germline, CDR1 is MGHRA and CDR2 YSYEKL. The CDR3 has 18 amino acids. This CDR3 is CASSQIGIRDRVDYGYTF. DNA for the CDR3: TGCGCCAGCAGCCAAATTGGGATTCGGGACAGGGTTGACTATGGCTACACCTTC.

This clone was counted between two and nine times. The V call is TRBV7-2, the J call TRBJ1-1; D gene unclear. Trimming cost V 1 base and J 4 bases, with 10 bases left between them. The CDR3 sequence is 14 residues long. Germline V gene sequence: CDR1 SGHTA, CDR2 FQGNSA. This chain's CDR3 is CASSLVSEFTEAFF. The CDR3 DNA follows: TGTGCCAGCAGCTTAGTAAGTGAGTTCACTGAAGCTTTCTTT.

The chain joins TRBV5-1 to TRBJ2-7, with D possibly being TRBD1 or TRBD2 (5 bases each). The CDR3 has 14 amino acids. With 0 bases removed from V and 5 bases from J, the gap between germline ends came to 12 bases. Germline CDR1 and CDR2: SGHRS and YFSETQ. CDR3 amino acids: CASSLGIGGHEQYF. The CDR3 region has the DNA TGCGCCAGCAGCTTGGGGATTGGGGGACACGAGCAGTACTTC. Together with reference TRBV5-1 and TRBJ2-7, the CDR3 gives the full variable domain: KAGVTQTPRYLIKTRGQQVTLSCSPISGHRSVSWYQQTPGQGLQFLFEYFSETQRNKGNFPGRFSGRQFSNSRSEMNVSTLELGDSALYLCASSLGIGGHEQYFGPGTRLTVT.

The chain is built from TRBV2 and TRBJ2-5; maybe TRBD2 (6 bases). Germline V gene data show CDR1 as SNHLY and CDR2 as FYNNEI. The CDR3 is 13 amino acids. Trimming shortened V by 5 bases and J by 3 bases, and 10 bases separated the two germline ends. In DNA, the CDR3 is TGTGCCAGCAGTCCTCGGGGGAAAGAGACCCAGTACTTC. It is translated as CASSPRGKETQYF.

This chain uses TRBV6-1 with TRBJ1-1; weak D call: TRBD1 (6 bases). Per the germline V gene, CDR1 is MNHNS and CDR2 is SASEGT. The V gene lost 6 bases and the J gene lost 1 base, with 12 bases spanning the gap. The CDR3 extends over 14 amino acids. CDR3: CASSLGTSNTEAFF. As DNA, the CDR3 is TGTGCCAGCAGCCTCGGGACATCGAACACTGAAGCTTTCTTT.